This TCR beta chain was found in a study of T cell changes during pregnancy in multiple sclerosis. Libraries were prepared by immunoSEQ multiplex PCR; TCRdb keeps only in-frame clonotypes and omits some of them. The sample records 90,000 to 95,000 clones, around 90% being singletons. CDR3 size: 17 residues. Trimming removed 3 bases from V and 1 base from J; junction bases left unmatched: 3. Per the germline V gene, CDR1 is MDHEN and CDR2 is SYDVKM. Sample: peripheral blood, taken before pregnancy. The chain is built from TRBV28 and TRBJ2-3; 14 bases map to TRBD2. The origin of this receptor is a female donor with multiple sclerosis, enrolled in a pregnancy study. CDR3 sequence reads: CASSLGLAGVGTDTQYF. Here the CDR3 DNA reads TGTGCCAGCAGTTTGGGACTAGCGGGAGTGGGCACAGATACGCAGTATTTT.